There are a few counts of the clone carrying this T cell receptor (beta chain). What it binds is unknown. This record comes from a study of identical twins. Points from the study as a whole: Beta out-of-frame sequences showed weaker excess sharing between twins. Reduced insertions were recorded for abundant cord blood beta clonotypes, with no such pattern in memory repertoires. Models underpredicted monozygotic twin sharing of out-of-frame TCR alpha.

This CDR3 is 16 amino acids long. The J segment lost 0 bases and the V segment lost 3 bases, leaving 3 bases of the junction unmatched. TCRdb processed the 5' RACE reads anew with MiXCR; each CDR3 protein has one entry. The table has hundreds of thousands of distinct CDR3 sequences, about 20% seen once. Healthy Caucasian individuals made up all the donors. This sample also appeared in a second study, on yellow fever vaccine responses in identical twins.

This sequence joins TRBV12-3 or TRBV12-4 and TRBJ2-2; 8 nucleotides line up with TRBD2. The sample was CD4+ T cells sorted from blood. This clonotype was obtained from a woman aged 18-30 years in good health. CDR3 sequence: CASSFRTSPNTGELFF. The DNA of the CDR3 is TGTGCCAGCAGTTTTCGGACTAGCCCGAACACCGGGGAGCTGTTTTTT.